This T cell receptor (beta chain) came from a study of OX40 agonist ivuxolimab in advanced cancers. With regard to the full study: Ivuxolimab was an agonistic, fully human IgG2 monoclonal antibody directed against OX40 (CD134), a costimulatory receptor. Intravenous ivuxolimab was administered to patients every 2 weeks at six dose levels: 0.01, 0.1, 0.3, 1.5, 3 and 10 mg/kg. Of the roughly 54 dose-escalation patients, hepatocellular carcinoma was present in approximately 20, melanoma in roughly 15, renal cell carcinoma in 9 and head and neck cancer in 9. A male proportion of around 83% and a mean age of roughly 58 years, ranging from about 23 to 90, were recorded for the dose-escalation cohort. Patients were allowed to have had prior anti-PD-1, anti-PD-L1 or anti-CTLA-4 therapy, and about 40% of the dose-escalation patients had been treated with checkpoint inhibitors. Partial responses occurred in three dose-escalation patients: two with cutaneous melanoma and one with hepatocellular carcinoma. The purpose of peripheral TCRbeta sequencing was to test whether ivuxolimab changed TCR sequence diversity and led to clonal T-cell expansion. The paper covers the monotherapy dose-escalation part of the phase I ivuxolimab trial, which included N of about 56 patients.

Genomic DNA was extracted from sorted cells for sequencing of the TCRbeta CDR3 region. The immunoSEQ Assay was used to sequence the TCRbeta CDR3 regions. TCRdb took this table from immuneACCESS and kept in-frame rearrangements with V and J called. Such tables lack part of the clones; where checked against another copy, unresolved V genes explain under half of the gap, and the rest is unexplained. This sample is represented by about 50,000 clones; roughly nine tenths of them were singletons. Clones ranked in the top ten supply more than 13% of the sample. In regard to this clone: Its binding antigen is unknown. Base quality data are lacking; no much larger clone is found one base away.

Study-wide findings and limitations: Low levels of normalized T-cell clonal expansion were also seen in some patients who did not respond. After ivuxolimab, CD8+ T cells had more expanded clones than CD4+ T cells on average. At doses of 0.1 to 3.0 mg/kg, clonal expansion of both CD4+ and CD8+ T cells in blood was seen between baseline and week 6. In the 0.1-3.0 mg/kg groups, partial responders were among the patients with the lowest normalized peripheral clonal expansion, particularly in CD8+ T cells. Antigen specificity was not determined for the clonally expanded peripheral T cells.

CDR1 MNHEY and CDR2 SVGAGI are derived from the germline V gene. After removal of 4 bases from V and 3 bases from J, the junction retains 5 bases not matched to a gene. From the cysteine up to the phenylalanine, the CDR3 has a length of 14 residues. Of all the DNA, just the CDR3 is kept, 42 bases in frame from base 1. The trial excluded patients who had a history of autoimmune disease or who were on systemic immunosuppression. Peripheral blood for TCR sequencing was collected from all dose cohorts at baseline, on cycle 4 day 1, and on cycle 7 day 1. Samples came from an open-label, multicenter, first-in-human phase I dose-escalation trial of ivuxolimab. The trial enrolled adults with locally advanced or metastatic head and neck squamous cell, hepatocellular, melanoma or renal cell carcinoma. Before TCR sequencing, CD4+ T cells and CD8+ T cells from peripheral blood were sorted into separate populations.

The material was CD4+ or CD8+ T cells sorted from blood, obtained in a trial of the OX40 agonist ivuxolimab. The receptor was isolated from an adult with an advanced solid tumor such as melanoma, head and neck, liver or kidney cancer. The sequence joins TRBV6-5 to TRBJ2-7; the junction holds 8 bases that match TRBD1. The nucleotide sequence reads as follows: TGTGCCAGCAGTTGGGAGACAGGGGACTACGAGCAGTACTTC. The encoded protein is CASSWETGDYEQYF.